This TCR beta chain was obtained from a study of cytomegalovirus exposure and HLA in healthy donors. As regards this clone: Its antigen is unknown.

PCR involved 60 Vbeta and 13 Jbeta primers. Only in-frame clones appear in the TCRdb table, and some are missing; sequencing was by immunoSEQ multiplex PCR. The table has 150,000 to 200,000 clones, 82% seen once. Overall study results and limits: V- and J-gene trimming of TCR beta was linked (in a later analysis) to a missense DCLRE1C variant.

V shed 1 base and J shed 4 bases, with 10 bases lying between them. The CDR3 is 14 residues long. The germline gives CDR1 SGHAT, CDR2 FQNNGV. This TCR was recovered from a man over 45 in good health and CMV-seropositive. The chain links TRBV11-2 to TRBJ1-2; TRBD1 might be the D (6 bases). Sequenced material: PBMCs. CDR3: CASSLAGAVYGYTF. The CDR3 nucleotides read TGTGCCAGCAGCTTAGCAGGGGCGGTCTATGGCTACACCTTC.